What follows are 32 T cell receptor beta chains derived from one specimen sequenced in a study of molecular identifiers for immune sequencing clone quantification. Via MiXCR, TCRdb re-called the PCR reads, giving one row per CDR3 protein. In the table there are more than 450,000 distinct CDR3 sequences, around a fifth of which are singletons. The specimen was naive CD8+ T cells from blood, with Jurkat cell RNA spiked in. Subset of the sample: FACS-sorted CD8+CD4-CCR7+CD45RA+ naive T cells. The source is a human donor in good health. Some libraries in this study had Jurkat cell RNA spiked in.

This clonotype showed up many times. The chain links TRBV3-1 to TRBJ1-5; unclear D gene. The CDR3 is 14 amino acids. V dropped 2 bases and J dropped 4 bases, with 9 bases sitting between them. The V gene's germline CDR1 is LGHDT and CDR2 YNNKEL (reference sequence). This chain's CDR3 is CASSQFGVNQPQHF. DNA of the CDR3: TGTGCCAGCAGCCAATTCGGGGTAAATCAGCCCCAGCATTTT.

In its sample, this clonotype was seen many times. The rearrangement uses TRBV28 and TRBJ2-1, with 11 nucleotides matching TRBD2. This CDR3 comprises 14 residues. Germline assignment: CDR1 MDHEN and CDR2 SYDVKM. Unmatched junction bases numbered 0, after V lost 2 bases and J lost 6 bases. CDR3 sequence reads: CASSLLAGGNEQFF. The CDR3, as DNA: TGTGCCAGCAGTTTACTAGCGGGAGGCAATGAGCAGTTCTTC.

This clonotype was seen a handful of times. The chain uses TRBV27 and TRBJ1-4; 8 bases are a match to TRBD1. This CDR3 has 16 amino acids. After removal of 2 bases from V and 3 bases from J, the junction contained 5 bases not matched to a gene. The germline V gene has CDR1 MNHEY and CDR2 SMNVEV (reference sequence). CDR3 nucleotides: TGTGCCAGCAGTTTAAGCCAGGGGGCAGCTAATGAAAAACTGTTTTTT. Translating gives CASSLSQGAANEKLFF.

This clonotype was observed a few times. The chain employs TRBV7-2 and TRBJ2-1; D is uncertain. The CDR3 runs 12 residues. The germline gives CDR1 SGHTA, CDR2 FQGNSA. Trimming left V 5 bases short and J 10 bases short, with 12 bases between. The CDR3 is CASSPDRREQFF. DNA of the CDR3: TGTGCCAGCAGCCCGGACCGGCGGGAGCAGTTCTTC.

As to this clonotype: This may come from a read error, since a much larger clone is one base off. The chain is built from TRBV5-1 and TRBJ1-4, with 7 positions matching TRBD1. The CDR3 loop spans 15 amino acids. Germline-derived CDR1 and CDR2 are SGHRS and YFSETQ. The CDR3 region is CASSLETGFNEKLSF. As DNA, the CDR3 is TGCGCCAGCAGCTTGGAGACAGGGTTTAATGAAAAACTGTCTTTT.

This clonotype was observed many times. The chain recombines TRBV5-1 with TRBJ2-7; a weak D match, TRBD1 (5 bases). Germline-derived CDR1 and CDR2 are SGHRS and YFSETQ. The V and J ends lost 4 bases and 1 base respectively, with 12 bases between them. CDR3 length: 14 amino acids. The CDR3, as DNA: TGCGCCAGCAGCCACTTCGACAGTTCCTACGAGCAGTACTTC. Its translation is CASSHFDSSYEQYF. Variable domain in full (rest from reference TRBV5-1 and TRBJ2-7): KAGVTQTPRYLIKTRGQQVTLSCSPISGHRSVSWYQQTPGQGLQFLFEYFSETQRNKGNFPGRFSGRQFSNSRSEMNVSTLELGDSALYLCASSHFDSSYEQYFGPGTRLTVT.

CDR3 coding DNA: TGTGCCAGCAGTTTTGCCCGGGGTTACGAGCAGTACTTC. This sequence encodes CASSFARGYEQYF. V and J are TRBV27 and TRBJ2-7; weak D call: TRBD2 (5 bases). Trimming removed 3 bases from V and 4 bases from J, with 10 bases in between. Per germline, CDR1 MNHEY and CDR2 SMNVEV (reference sequence). The CDR3 is made up of 13 amino acids.

This clonotype was seen once. A single base separates this from a much larger clone, so it may be a read error. The rearrangement uses TRBV7-2 and TRBJ1-1; D remains ambiguous. Germline V gives CDR1 SGHTA, CDR2 FQGNSA. CDR3 length: 14 amino acids. This chain's CDR3 is CASSHLTPNIEAFF. CDR3 coding DNA: TGTGCCAGCAGCCACCTGACACCGAACATTGAAGCTTTCTTT.

This clonotype has more than one count but fewer than ten. This chain links TRBV12-3 or TRBV12-4 with TRBJ1-1; TRBD1 is a possible D gene (5 bases). The CDR3 has 13 amino acids. The V end was cut by 7 bases, the J end by 10 bases, with 19 bases between. For the CDR3, the DNA is TGTGCCAGCACCCCCGGGACTGCCGTTGGAGCTTTCTTT. This codes for CASTPGTAVGAFF.

The V and J genes are TRBV19 and TRBJ1-1; tentatively, D is TRBD1 (5 bases). The CDR3 extends over 15 amino acids. Germline CDR1 and CDR2: LNHDA and SQIVND (reference sequence). Between the trimmed V and J ends, which lost 3 bases and 5 bases, there was a span of 16 bases. The CDR3 nucleotides are TGTGCCAGTAGTATCGCCGAGACAGTAGATACTGAAGCTTTCTTT. It encodes CASSIAETVDTEAFF.

The table lists this clonotype with many counts. The chain couples TRBV7-2 to TRBJ2-5; D perhaps matches TRBD1 (6 bases). V was shortened by 1 base and J by 1 base, with 10 bases between the two germline ends. Germline V gene lookup returns CDR1 SGHTA and CDR2 FQGNSA. The length of the CDR3 is 15 residues. CDR3 DNA: TGTGCCAGCAGCTTAGGAGGGGGAATCCAAGAGACCCAGTACTTC. Encoded protein: CASSLGGGIQETQYF.

This clonotype showed up many times. The V gene is TRBV12-3 or TRBV12-4, the J gene TRBJ2-3; possible D gene TRBD2, 5 bases. Trimming took 2 bases from V and 0 from J, leaving 6 bases between them. The CDR3 runs to 14 residues. This CDR3 reads CASSLRESTDTQYF. DNA for the CDR3: TGTGCCAGCAGTTTAAGGGAGAGCACAGATACGCAGTATTTT.

This clonotype has a count of ten or more. The J gene is TRBJ2-3, the V gene TRBV7-8; D uncertain. This CDR3 is built from 13 residues. Trimming took 7 bases from V and 0 from J, leaving 8 bases between them. In germline, CDR1 is SGHVS, CDR2 FQNEAQ. This CDR3 reads CASKSASTDTQYF. The CDR3, as DNA: TGTGCCAGCAAGTCAGCGAGCACAGATACGCAGTATTTT.

This clonotype was found many times. The chain combines TRBV20-1 with TRBJ2-7, with 10 nucleotides matching TRBD2. J was trimmed by 1 base and V by 0 bases; bases with no gene match: 6. This CDR3 is 16 amino acids long. The germline CDR1 and CDR2 sequences are DFQATT and SNEGSKA (reference sequence). CDR3 in amino acids: CSARDTGTSVSYEQYF. For the CDR3, the DNA is TGCAGTGCTAGAGATACGGGGACTAGCGTGTCCTACGAGCAGTACTTC.

This clonotype occurred a few times. The rearrangement links TRBV6-1 to TRBJ2-5, with D maybe TRBD2 (5 bases). This CDR3 spans 14 amino acids. The ends were cut back, 6 bases at V and 1 base at J, with 12 bases in the middle. CDR1 and CDR2 (germline): MNHNS, SASEGT. CDR3 residues: CASRVLEIQETQYF. In DNA, the CDR3 is TGTGCCAGCAGAGTACTAGAGATCCAAGAGACCCAGTACTTC.

There are a few counts of this clonotype. The chain recombines TRBV11-3 with TRBJ2-7; no reliable D call. The CDR3 is 13 amino acids. V was cut by 1 base and J by 6 bases, with 10 bases left in between. The germline V gene has CDR1 SGHNT and CDR2 YENEEA. The CDR3 spells CASSLGTISEQYF. Written as DNA, the CDR3 is TGTGCCAGCAGCTTAGGGACCATTTCCGAGCAGTACTTC.

CDR3 region: CASSFGSRTDEKLFF. CDR3 nucleotides: TGTGCCAGCAGTTTCGGTAGTCGGACTGATGAAAAACTGTTTTTT. The chain has TRBV28 and TRBJ1-4, with no clear D. This CDR3 contains 15 residues. Trimming stripped 3 bases from V and 6 bases from J, with 14 bases between. Germline V CDR1 and CDR2: MDHEN, SYDVKM.

V usage is TRBV4-1 and J usage is TRBJ2-7, with TRBD1 identical over 8 bases. CDR3 size: 15 residues. From germline, CDR1 is MGHRA and CDR2 YSYEKL. V lost 2 bases and J lost 5; bases outside the gene matches: 8. The DNA for the CDR3 is TGCGCCAGCAGCCAAATACAGGGGGAGACTAACGAGCAGTACTTC. Translated: CASSQIQGETNEQYF.

This clonotype appeared many times. The gene calls are TRBV7-6 and TRBJ1-4; D not resolved. Trimming took off 0 bases at V and 0 bases at J, with 8 bases between the two ends. Germline V lookup: CDR1 SGHVS, CDR2 FNYEAQ. The CDR3 is 16 amino acids. This chain's CDR3 is CASSLAGAATNEKLFF. CDR3 in DNA: TGTGCCAGCAGCTTAGCGGGAGCCGCAACTAATGAAAAACTGTTTTTT. The full variable domain, with the rest looked up from reference TRBV7-6 and TRBJ1-4, is GAGVSQSPRYKVTKRGQDVALRCDPISGHVSLYWYRQALGQGPEFLTYFNYEAQQDKSGLPNDRFSAERPEGSISTLTIQRTEQRDSAMYRCASSLAGAATNEKLFFGSGTQLSVL.

This chain joins TRBV19 and TRBJ2-7; 11 nucleotides agree with TRBD2. With 6 bases clipped from V and 0 bases from J, the junction kept 4 bases outside the gene matches. Germline CDR1 is LNHDA and CDR2 is SQIVND (reference sequence). CDR3 length: 15 amino acids. This CDR3 reads CASRPSGGYSYEQYF. The CDR3 coding sequence is TGTGCCAGTAGGCCTAGCGGGGGGTACTCCTACGAGCAGTACTTC.

This chain joins TRBV6-1 and TRBJ2-3; 9 nucleotides align to TRBD1. The CDR3 loop spans 16 amino acids. Germline CDR1 and CDR2: MNHNS and SASEGT. Trimming removed 6 bases from V and 0 bases from J; junction bases left unmatched: 7. CDR3 DNA: TGTGCCAGCAGGACAGGGGGGTTCACTAGCACAGATACGCAGTATTTT. It specifies CASRTGGFTSTDTQYF.

This clonotype has a count of ten or more. The chain is built from TRBV2 and TRBJ1-1; weak D call: TRBD1 (6 bases). The CDR3 spans 15 residues. CDR1 is SNHLY, CDR2 FYNNEI, per germline. The V end was cut by 7 bases, the J end by 0 bases, with 15 bases between. Here the CDR3 reads CASTEGGYLNTEAFF. CDR3 in DNA: TGTGCCAGCACCGAGGGGGGATATTTGAACACTGAAGCTTTCTTT.

Ten or more counts support this clonotype. The chain is built from TRBV4-1 and TRBJ2-3, with 10 bases fitting TRBD1. This CDR3 is built from 17 residues. Unmatched junction bases numbered 9, after V lost 3 bases and J lost 3 bases. CDR1 MGHRA and CDR2 YSYEKL come from the germline V gene. This CDR3 reads CASSQGLDRGTTDTQYF. CDR3 nucleotides: TGCGCCAGCAGCCAGGGGTTGGACAGGGGGACGACAGATACGCAGTATTTT.

Only a few counts were recorded for this clonotype. The chain combines TRBV18 with TRBJ2-2; TRBD1 aligns across 8 bases. Trimming at V came to 0 bases and at J to 4 bases, leaving 7 bases not matched to a gene. CDR3 size: 17 residues. Germline lookup yields CDR1 KGHSH and CDR2 LQKENI. CDR3: CASSPPPGTGGTGELFF. DNA for the CDR3: TGTGCCAGCTCACCACCCCCGGGGACAGGCGGCACCGGGGAGCTGTTTTTT.

Concerning this clonotype itself: This may be a read error, as it is one base from a much larger clone. The V and J genes are TRBV7-6 and TRBJ1-2; possible D gene TRBD1, 6 bases. V lost 8 bases, J lost 2 bases, and 15 bases lay in between. The CDR3 length is 14 residues. CDR1 is SGHVS, CDR2 FNYEAQ, per germline. CDR3 nucleotide sequence: TGTGCCAGCGGCTCGGGACATAAAAACTATGGCTACACCTTC. As protein: CASGSGHKNYGYTF. The variable domain in full, completed from reference TRBV7-6 and TRBJ1-2, reads GAGVSQSPRYKVTKRGQDVALRCDPISGHVSLYWYRQALGQGPEFLTYFNYEAQQDKSGLPNDRFSAERPEGSISTLTIQRTEQRDSAMYRCASGSGHKNYGYTFGSGTRLTVV.

This clonotype came up many times. The rearrangement joins TRBV12-3 or TRBV12-4 to TRBJ2-5; no clear D. The length of the CDR3 is 13 residues. The germline V and J ends were trimmed by 6 bases and 5 bases, with 13 bases remaining between them. CDR3 in DNA: TGTGCCAGCAGAAGTCGTGGATCGGAGACCCAGTACTTC. It yields the protein CASRSRGSETQYF.

As for this clonotype: One end of the junction is discordant with germline, which a read error may explain. J is TRBJ1-4 and V is TRBV19; maybe TRBD1 (5 bases). The CDR3 consists of 15 residues. Germline CDR1 LNHDA, CDR2 SQIVND (reference sequence). CDR3 nucleotides: TGTGCCAATAGTGCAGGGTTTGCAACTAATGAAAAACTGTTTTTT. Its translation is CANSAGFATNEKLFF.

As regards this clonotype: The junction does not match germline at one end; this may be a read error. The V and J genes are TRBV5-4 and TRBJ2-2; unclear D gene. This CDR3 comprises 14 residues. Germline V CDR1 and CDR2: SGHNT, YYREEE (reference sequence). This CDR3 is CASSDSYTGSEQFF. The CDR3 DNA follows: TGTGCCAGCAGCGACTCCTACACCGGCTCGGAGCAGTTTTTT.

This chain joins TRBV6-1 and TRBJ1-1; D gene ambiguous. Deletions cut 4 bases from V and 7 bases from J, with 16 bases between. Germline V gene data show CDR1 as MNHNS and CDR2 as SASEGT. The CDR3 runs to 14 residues. CDR3 loop: CASSAPGYIDEAFF. In DNA, the CDR3 is TGTGCCAGCAGTGCCCCCGGGTATATCGATGAAGCTTTCTTT.

This clonotype is a singleton in its sample. In DNA form, the CDR3 reads TGTGCCAGCAGTTTAGCGGGAGGGGGGGGGGGTAACGCGCAGTACTTC. Encoded protein: CASSLAGGGGGNAQYF. The chain carries TRBV27 and TRBJ2-7; 9 bases map to TRBD2. J was trimmed by 9 bases and V by 2 bases; bases with no gene match: 14. The CDR3 consists of 16 residues. Germline values: CDR1 MNHEY, CDR2 SMNVEV (reference sequence).

The table lists this clonotype with many counts. The V gene is TRBV30, the J gene TRBJ2-7; 7 bases align to TRBD1. The junction had 4 bases not matched to a gene; V was cut back by 3 bases and J by 5 bases. Germline V gives CDR1 GTSNPN, CDR2 SVGIG (reference sequence). The CDR3 extends over 12 amino acids. Written as DNA, the CDR3 is TGTGCCTGGAGCGGGACAGTCCACGAGCAGTACTTC. Translated, it gives CAWSGTVHEQYF.

Details on this clonotype: Its ends do not fully match the called genes, so a read error is possible. The chain uses TRBV6-6 and TRBJ1-6; D is perhaps TRBD1 (5 bases). Looked up from germline, CDR1 is MNHNY and CDR2 is SVGAGI (reference sequence). CDR3 length: 15 residues. The chain's CDR3 is CASSYSRDDNSPLYF. The CDR3 DNA sequence: TGTGCCAGCAGTTACTCACGGGACGATAATTCACCCCTCTACTTT.